The source of this TCR beta chain is a study of cytomegalovirus exposure and HLA in healthy donors. The primer mix had 60 Vbeta and 13 Jbeta primers. Repertoires were generated with immunoSEQ multiplex PCR, while TCRdb's copy carries only in-frame clones and drops some. The repertoire holds about 130,000 clones, with approximately 80% as singletons. This clone occurred once. Trimming took off 7 bases at V and 4 bases at J, with 17 bases between the two ends. The CDR3 has 15 amino acids. CDR1 is SGHAT and CDR2 is FQNNGV in the germline V gene. This rearrangement joins TRBV11-2 to TRBJ2-1, with D perhaps matching TRBD2 (6 bases). The sequenced sample consisted of PBMCs. This sequence was found in a middle-aged man in good health and CMV-seronegative. In nucleotides, the CDR3 is TGTGCCAGCAACCCTCTTTGGGAGGAATACAATGAGCAGTTCTTC. Translating gives CASNPLWEEYNEQFF. Combining the CDR3 with reference TRBV11-2 and TRBJ2-1 gives the whole variable domain EAGVAQSPRYKIIEKRQSVAFWCNPISGHATLYWYQQILGQGPKLLIQFQNNGVVDDSQLPKDRFSAERLKGVDSTLKIQPAKLEDSAVYLCASNPLWEEYNEQFFGPGTRLTVL.